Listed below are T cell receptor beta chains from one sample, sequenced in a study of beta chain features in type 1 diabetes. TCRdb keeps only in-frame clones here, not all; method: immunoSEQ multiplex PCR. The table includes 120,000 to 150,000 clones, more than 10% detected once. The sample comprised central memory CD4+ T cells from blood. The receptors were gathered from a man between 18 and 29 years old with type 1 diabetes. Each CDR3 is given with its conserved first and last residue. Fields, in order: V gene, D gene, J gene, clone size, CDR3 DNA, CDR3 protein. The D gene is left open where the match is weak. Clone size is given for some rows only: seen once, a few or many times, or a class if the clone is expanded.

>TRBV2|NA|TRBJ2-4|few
TGTGCCAGCAGTGAAGGACGGCTAGCCAAAAACATTCAGTACTTC
CASSEGRLAKNIQYF
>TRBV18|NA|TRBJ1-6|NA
TGTGCCAGCTCACCACGGTCAGGATCTAATTCACCCCTCCACTTT
CASSPRSGSNSPLHF
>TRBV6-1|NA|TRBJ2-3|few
TGTGCCAGCAGGGACACCACAGATACGCAGTATTTT
CASRDTTDTQYF
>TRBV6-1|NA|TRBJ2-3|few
TGTGCCAGCAGTGAATTCCCGTCTAGCACAGATACGCAGTATTTT
CASSEFPSSTDTQYF
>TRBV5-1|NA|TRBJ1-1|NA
TGCGCCAGCAGCTTGGGAACCGTCAGGGACACTGAAGCTTTCTTT
CASSLGTVRDTEAFF
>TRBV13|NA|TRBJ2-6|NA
TGTGCCAGCAGCTTACATAACCTACAGGGAGCTGGGGCCAACGTCCTGACTTTC
CASSLHNLQGAGANVLTF
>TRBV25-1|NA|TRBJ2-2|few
TGTGCCAGCAGTGACGGGGCGGACTTCACCGGGGAGCTGTTTTTT
CASSDGADFTGELFF
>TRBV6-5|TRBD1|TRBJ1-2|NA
TGTGCCAGCAGCTCAACGGGACAGACCTATGGCTACACCTTC
CASSSTGQTYGYTF
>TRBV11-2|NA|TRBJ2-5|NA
TGTGCCAGCAGCTTAGGAGGGACCCAGTACTTC
CASSLGGTQYF
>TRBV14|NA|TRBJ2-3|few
TGTGCCAGCAGCCAAGTAGACAGGCGGACTTCTGATACGCAGTATTTT
CASSQVDRRTSDTQYF
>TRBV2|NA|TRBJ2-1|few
TGTGCCAGCCTTCGAGAGGAAACCTACAATGAGCAGTTCTTC
CASLREETYNEQFF
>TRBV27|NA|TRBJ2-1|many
TGTGCCAGCAGAAAAGCGGGCGAGCAGTTCTTC
CASRKAGEQFF
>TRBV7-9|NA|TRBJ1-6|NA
TGTGCCAGCAGCTCCCTTGGGGTCACGAGCTCCTATAATTCACCCCTCCACTTT
CASSSLGVTSSYNSPLHF
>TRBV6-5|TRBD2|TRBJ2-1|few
TGTGCCAGCAGCCTCGCGGGGGGAAACTACAATGAGCAGTTCTTC
CASSLAGGNYNEQFF
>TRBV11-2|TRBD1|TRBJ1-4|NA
TGTGCCAGCAGCCTTACTACAGGCCAGGGGGCGAATAAACTGTTTTTT
CASSLTTGQGANKLFF
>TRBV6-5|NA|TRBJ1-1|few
TGTGCCAGCAGCCGACAAACCGAAGCTTTCTTT
CASSRQTEAFF
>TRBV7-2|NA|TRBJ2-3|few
TGTGCCAGCAGCCCCCGGAGGGTGGATACGCAGTATTTT
CASSPRRVDTQYF
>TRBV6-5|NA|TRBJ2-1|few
TGTGCCAGCAGCCGGGGGGCAGGGTATGAGCAGTTCTTC
CASSRGAGYEQFF
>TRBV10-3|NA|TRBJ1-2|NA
TGTGCCATCAGTGATCGGACAGACCCAAACTATGGCTACACCTTC
CAISDRTDPNYGYTF
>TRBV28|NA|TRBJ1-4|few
TGTGCCAGCAGTTTAGGGGAGGTGGGGGAAAAACTGTTTTTT
CASSLGEVGEKLFF
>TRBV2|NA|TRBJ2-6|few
TGTGCCAGCAGTGAGTCCAGGGCAGACAACGTCCTGACTTTC
CASSESRADNVLTF
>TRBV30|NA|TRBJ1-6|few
TGTGCCTGGAGCGAGCCGGGGGGTCCCCTCCACTTT
CAWSEPGGPLHF
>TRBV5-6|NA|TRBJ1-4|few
TGTGCCAGCAGCTTGGGTTGGGGCGATAATGAAAAACTGTTTTTT
CASSLGWGDNEKLFF
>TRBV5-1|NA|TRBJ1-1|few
TGCGCCAGCAGCTTAGGTCGGACTGAAGCTTTCTTT
CASSLGRTEAFF
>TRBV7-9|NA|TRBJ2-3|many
TGTGCCAGCAGCCTTAGCACAGATACGCAGTATTTT
CASSLSTDTQYF
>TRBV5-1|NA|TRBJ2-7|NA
TGCGCCAGCAGCTTGGACCGCGAGCAGTACTTC
CASSLDREQYF
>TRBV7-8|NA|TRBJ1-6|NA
TGTGCCAGCAGCCTGGACCGGGGCCCCCTCCACTTT
CASSLDRGPLHF
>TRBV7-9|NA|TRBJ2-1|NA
TGTGCCAGCAGCTCACGGAACCTGTACAATGAGCAGTTCTTC
CASSSRNLYNEQFF
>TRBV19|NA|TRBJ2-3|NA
TGTGCCAGTAGCCTGGGATCTAGCACAGATACGCAGTATTTT
CASSLGSSTDTQYF
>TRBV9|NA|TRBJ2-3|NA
TGTGCCAGCAGCGTAGAGAGGGGGGAGTTTGGAGATACGCAGTATTTT
CASSVERGEFGDTQYF
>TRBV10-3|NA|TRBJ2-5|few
TGTGCCATCAGTGAGTCGAACGAACAAGAGACCCAGTACTTC
CAISESNEQETQYF
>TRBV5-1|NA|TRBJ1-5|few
TGCGCCAGCAGCGGCGGGTACGGTCAGCCCCAGCATTTT
CASSGGYGQPQHF
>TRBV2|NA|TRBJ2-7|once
TGTGCCAGCAGTCCCTTCTACGAGCAGTACTTC
CASSPFYEQYF
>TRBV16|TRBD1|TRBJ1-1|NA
TGTGCCAGCAGCCACTTACCCGGACAGGCTGAAGCTTTCTTT
CASSHLPGQAEAFF
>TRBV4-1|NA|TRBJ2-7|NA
TGCGCCAGCAGCCAACCGGGACGGAAGAGGCACGAGCAGTACTTC
CASSQPGRKRHEQYF
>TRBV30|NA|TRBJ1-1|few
TGTGCCTGGAGTAGGCTTGGCCCTGCTTTCTTT
CAWSRLGPAFF
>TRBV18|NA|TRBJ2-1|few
TGTGCCAGCTCACTAGCCGCCGTGGGCTCCTACAATGAGCAGTTCTTC
CASSLAAVGSYNEQFF
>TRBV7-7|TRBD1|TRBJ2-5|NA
TGTGCCAGCAGCTTAGGGACCCCGGGACAGGGCCAAGAGACCCAGTACTTC
CASSLGTPGQGQETQYF
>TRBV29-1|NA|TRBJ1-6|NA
TGCAGCGTTGCCGTCGCAGCCAACGGGGATTCACCCCTCCACTTT
CSVAVAANGDSPLHF
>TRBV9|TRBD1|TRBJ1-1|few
TGTGCCAGCCAGGGACAGATGAACACTGAAGCTTTCTTT
CASQGQMNTEAFF
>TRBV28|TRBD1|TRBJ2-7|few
TGTGCCAGCAGTTGGGACAGGAACAGACAGTACTTC
CASSWDRNRQYF
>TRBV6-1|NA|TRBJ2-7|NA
TGTGCCAGCAGAATGGGACCAGGCGAGCAGTACTTC
CASRMGPGEQYF